This T cell receptor beta chain was recovered during a study of T cell responses to AZD1222 COVID-19 vaccine. Study as a whole: Combined were second doses at about 4 or about 12 weeks. Study observations and caveats: Of spike-specific TCRs, nearly half reportedly target regions left unmutated in variants. Among vaccine-associated CD4 TCRs, coverage spanned spike, with dominance at 160-218 and 743-854. Spike-specific TCRs gained breadth and depth after people received two AZD1222 doses.

V lost 4 bases to trimming and J lost 2 bases, with 12 bases between them. This CDR3 is built from 14 residues. Germline V gene data show CDR1 as LNHDA and CDR2 as SQIVND (reference sequence). To note about this clone: Its antigen is currently unknown.

TCRdb's table, derived via immunoSEQ multiplex PCR, lists solely in-frame clones and lacks some. The sample has roughly 91,000 clones; 90% are singletons. The chain carries TRBV19 and TRBJ2-7; TRBD1 is a possible D gene (5 bases). The sample was peripheral blood, taken on day 0 of AZD1222 vaccination. This TCR was recovered from an adult in good health. The CDR3 nucleotides read TGTGCCAGTAGTAGAGAGGACACTACCTACGAGCAGTACTTC. Residues: CASSREDTTYEQYF.